This T cell receptor beta chain was profiled in a study of blood T cell repertoires in COVID-19. Study context: Italy, Spain and the United States were the sources of the convalescent and acute COVID-19 samples. From T cells, B-cell-depleted T cells, or PBMCs came the material, which was cDNA or gDNA.

The CDR3 is 13 residues long. The V end was cut by 6 bases, the J end by 2 bases, with 8 bases between. CDR1 and CDR2 (germline): SNHLY, FYNNEI. In the source study's methods: Estimates of nucleated cell counts were drawn from the amplification of reference gene primers. TCRdb's table, derived via immunoSEQ multiplex PCR, lists solely in-frame clones and lacks some. V, J and clone size reflect that table, while D and trimming were determined from the DNA. The profile shows about 200,000 clones, about nine tenths of them singletons. Material: peripheral blood. This sequence joins TRBV2 and TRBJ1-3, with a tentative D call TRBD1 (5 bases). This TCR was sampled from a man over 45 with acute or convalescent COVID-19. CDR3 bases: TGTGCCAGCAGGGGGACTGCTGGAAACACCATATATTTT. Its protein is CASRGTAGNTIYF.